These T cell receptor beta chains were read from a single sample in a study of a mutant IDH1 vaccine in newly diagnosed glioma. Their recognized antigens are unknown. TCRdb's copy holds only in-frame clones and misses some; the assay was immunoSEQ multiplex PCR. This table holds 60,000 to 100,000 clones, more than 70% found once. This material consisted of PBMCs, taken from a glioma patient whose treatment included an IDH1 peptide vaccine. All receptors derive from a woman in her forties or fifties with glioma. Each CDR3 is given with its conserved first and last residue. The D gene is left open where the match is weak. Size tells how often a clone was seen (once, few, many) or the class of an expanded clone, and some rows leave it out.

CDR3 DNA,CDR3 protein,V gene,clone size,J gene,D gene,CDR3 length
TGTGCCAGCAGTTGGGGCACCCGTCACAATGAGCAGTTCTTC,CASSWGTRHNEQFF,TRBV28,once,TRBJ2-1,-,14
TGTGCCAGCAGTACTACCCCCCACTCTGGGGCCAACGTCCTGACTTTC,CASSTTPHSGANVLTF,TRBV28,-,TRBJ2-6,-,16
TGTGCCAGCAGTTTTAGGGGGTTTGAAAAACTGTTTTTT,CASSFRGFEKLFF,TRBV28,-,TRBJ1-4,-,13
TGCGCCAGCAGCCAAGTTTTGCAGAGGGGCAATGAGCAGTTCTTC,CASSQVLQRGNEQFF,TRBV4-1,-,TRBJ2-1,-,15
TGTGCCAGCAGCTTATTTCTAGCGGGTCTTAATGAGCAGTTCTTC,CASSLFLAGLNEQFF,TRBV5-4,-,TRBJ2-1,TRBD2,15
TGTGCCAGTACCGCCGGCAGGGTGGGGAGCAATCAGCCCCAGCATTTT,CASTAGRVGSNQPQHF,TRBV19,few,TRBJ1-5,-,16
TGTGCCAGCAGTTCCGCTAGCGGGAGGGAAGAGCAGTACTTC,CASSSASGREEQYF,TRBV28,few,TRBJ2-7,TRBD2,14
TGTGCCAGCTGGGCCTTGGGGGGAAACACCATATATTTT,CASWALGGNTIYF,TRBV27,-,TRBJ1-3,-,13
TGTGCCTGGAGTGACAGCAGAGAGACCCAGTACTTC,CAWSDSRETQYF,TRBV30,-,TRBJ2-5,-,12
TGTGCCAGCAGTTCGGACCGTAGGGCCCTCCACTTT,CASSSDRRALHF,TRBV6-5,-,TRBJ1-6,-,12
TGTGCCAGCAGCGTAGGTAGCGGTAACAATGAGCAGTTCTTC,CASSVGSGNNEQFF,TRBV9,-,TRBJ2-1,-,14